This T cell receptor (beta chain) was profiled in a study of Ad26.COV2.S vaccination and SARS-CoV-2 variants. At the level of the study: Sample donor was a member of the COV1001 Ad26.COV2.S trial arm. Ad26.COV2.S shots went into the muscle once or twice, 56 days apart.

Noted treatment: roughly 18 received Ad26.COV2.S at low or high dose, single or two shots; about 5 received placebo; per-sample allocation not given. Sample collection was performed on day 63 after the first vaccine or placebo injection. Cohort 1b enrolled adults aged 18-55 years in Boston. Libraries were prepared by immunoSEQ multiplex PCR; TCRdb keeps only in-frame clonotypes and omits some of them. This table has approximately 410,000 clones, approximately 87% appearing once. Trimming stripped 2 bases from V and 0 bases from J, with 11 bases between. The CDR3 sequence is 15 residues long. CDR1 is SGHTA and CDR2 is FQGNSA in the germline V gene. Findings of the study overall: Breadth, reportedly substantial, characterized the spike-specific CD8+ and CD4+ T cell responses after vaccination.

A note on this clone: The target antigen is unknown.

Source: peripheral blood, taken in a trial of Ad26.COV2.S vaccine versus placebo. The sequence came from a person between 18 and 59 years old who received the Ad26.COV2.S COVID-19 vaccine or a placebo. The chain is built from TRBV7-2 and TRBJ2-7; D is uncertain. The CDR3 reads CASSLSSRSSYEQYF. CDR3 coding DNA: TGTGCCAGCAGCTTAAGCAGTAGGAGCTCCTACGAGCAGTACTTC.